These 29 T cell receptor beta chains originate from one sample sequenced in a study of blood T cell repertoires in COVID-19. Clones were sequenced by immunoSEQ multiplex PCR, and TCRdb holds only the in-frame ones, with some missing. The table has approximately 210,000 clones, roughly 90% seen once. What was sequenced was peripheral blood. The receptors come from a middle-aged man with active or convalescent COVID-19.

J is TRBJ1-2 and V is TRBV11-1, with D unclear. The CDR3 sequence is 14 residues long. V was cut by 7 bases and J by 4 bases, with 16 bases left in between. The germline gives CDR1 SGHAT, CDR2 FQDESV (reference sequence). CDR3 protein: CASTLSGNPYGYTF. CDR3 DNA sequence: TGTGCCAGCACCTTGTCCGGGAACCCCTATGGCTACACCTTC. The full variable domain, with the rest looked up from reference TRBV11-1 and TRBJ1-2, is EAEVAQSPRYKITEKSQAVAFWCDPISGHATLYWYRQILGQGPELLVQFQDESVVDDSQLPKDRFSAERLKGVDSTLKIQPAELGDSAMYLCASTLSGNPYGYTFGSGTRLTVV.

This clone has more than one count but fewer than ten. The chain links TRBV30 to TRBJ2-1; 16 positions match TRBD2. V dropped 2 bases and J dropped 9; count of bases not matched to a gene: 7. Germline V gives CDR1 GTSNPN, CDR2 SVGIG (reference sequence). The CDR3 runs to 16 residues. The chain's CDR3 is CAWSSEGTSGRVEQFF. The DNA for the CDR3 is TGTGCCTGGAGTTCGGAGGGGACTAGCGGGAGGGTTGAGCAGTTCTTC.

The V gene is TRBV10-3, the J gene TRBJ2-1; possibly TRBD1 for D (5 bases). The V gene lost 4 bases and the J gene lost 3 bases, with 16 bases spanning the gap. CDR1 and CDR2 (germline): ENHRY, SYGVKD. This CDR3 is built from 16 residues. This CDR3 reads CAISGFQGDSYNEQFF. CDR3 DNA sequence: TGTGCCATCAGTGGGTTTCAGGGCGATAGCTACAATGAGCAGTTCTTC.

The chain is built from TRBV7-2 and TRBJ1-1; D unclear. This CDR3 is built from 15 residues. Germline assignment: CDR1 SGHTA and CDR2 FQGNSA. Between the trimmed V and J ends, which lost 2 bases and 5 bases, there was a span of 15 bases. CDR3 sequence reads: CASSLIWSAGTEAFF. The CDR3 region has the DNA TGTGCCAGCAGCTTAATATGGAGTGCGGGGACTGAAGCTTTCTTT.

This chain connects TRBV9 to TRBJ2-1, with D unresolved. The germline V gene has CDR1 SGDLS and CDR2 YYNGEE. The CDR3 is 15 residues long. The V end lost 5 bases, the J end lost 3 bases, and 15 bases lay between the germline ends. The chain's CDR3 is CASSPTMAYYNEQFF. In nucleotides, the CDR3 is TGTGCCAGCAGTCCTACTATGGCCTACTACAATGAGCAGTTCTTC.

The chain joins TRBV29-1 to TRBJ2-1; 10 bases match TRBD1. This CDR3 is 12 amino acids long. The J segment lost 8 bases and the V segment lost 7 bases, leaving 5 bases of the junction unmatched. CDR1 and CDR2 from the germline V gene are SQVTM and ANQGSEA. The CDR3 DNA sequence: TGCAGCGGGGGACAGGGGTTCGATGAGCAGTTCTTC. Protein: CSGGQGFDEQFF.

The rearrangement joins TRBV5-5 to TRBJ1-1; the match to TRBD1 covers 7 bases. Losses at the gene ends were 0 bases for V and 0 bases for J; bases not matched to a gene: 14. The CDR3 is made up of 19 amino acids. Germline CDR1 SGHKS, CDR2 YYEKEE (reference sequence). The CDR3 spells CASSLERDSAHQMNTEAFF. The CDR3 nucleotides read TGTGCCAGCAGCTTGGAAAGGGACAGTGCCCATCAAATGAACACTGAAGCTTTCTTT.

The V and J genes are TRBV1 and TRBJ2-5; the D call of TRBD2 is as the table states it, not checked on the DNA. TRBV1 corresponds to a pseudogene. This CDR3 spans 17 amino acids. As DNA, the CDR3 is TGCACCAGCAGCCAAGATCTCCTAGCGGGTATCCAAGAGACCCAGTACTTC. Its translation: CTSSQDLLAGIQETQYF.

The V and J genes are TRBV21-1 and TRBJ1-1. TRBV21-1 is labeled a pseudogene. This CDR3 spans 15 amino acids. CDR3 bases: TGTGCCAGCGTACCGGAGGGTAGGGCACGGAGTGAAGCTTTCTTT. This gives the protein CASVPEGRARSEAFF.

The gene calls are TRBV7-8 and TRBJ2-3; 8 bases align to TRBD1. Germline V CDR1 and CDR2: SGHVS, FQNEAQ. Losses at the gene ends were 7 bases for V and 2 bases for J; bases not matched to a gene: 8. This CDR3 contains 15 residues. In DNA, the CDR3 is TGTGCCAGCATCCACCGGGACAGGTTCACAGATACGCAGTATTTT. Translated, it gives CASIHRDRFTDTQYF.

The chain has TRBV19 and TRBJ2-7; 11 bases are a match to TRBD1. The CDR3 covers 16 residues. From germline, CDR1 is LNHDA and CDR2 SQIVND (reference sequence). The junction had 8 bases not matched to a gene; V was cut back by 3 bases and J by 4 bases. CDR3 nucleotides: TGTGCCAGTAGTATGGACGCCGGGACAGGGGGATACGAGCAGTACTTC. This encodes CASSMDAGTGGYEQYF.

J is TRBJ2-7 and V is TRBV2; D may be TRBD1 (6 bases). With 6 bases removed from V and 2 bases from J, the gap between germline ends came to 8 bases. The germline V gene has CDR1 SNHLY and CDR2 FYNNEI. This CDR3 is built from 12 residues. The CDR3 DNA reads TGTGCCAGCAGGGACAGAACCTACGAGCAGTACTTC. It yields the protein CASRDRTYEQYF. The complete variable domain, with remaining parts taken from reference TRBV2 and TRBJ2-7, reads EPEVTQTPSHQVTQMGQEVILRCVPISNHLYFYWYRQILGQKVEFLVSFYNNEISEKSEIFDDQFSVERPDGSNFTLKIRSTKLEDSAMYFCASRDRTYEQYFGPGTRLTVT.

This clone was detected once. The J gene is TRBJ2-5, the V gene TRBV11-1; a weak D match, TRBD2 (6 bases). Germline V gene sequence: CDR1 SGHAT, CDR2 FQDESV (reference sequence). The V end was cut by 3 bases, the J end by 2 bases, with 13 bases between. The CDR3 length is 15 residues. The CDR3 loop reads CASSFGTGVQETQYF. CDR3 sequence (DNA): TGTGCCAGCAGCTTTGGGACGGGGGTTCAAGAGACCCAGTACTTC.

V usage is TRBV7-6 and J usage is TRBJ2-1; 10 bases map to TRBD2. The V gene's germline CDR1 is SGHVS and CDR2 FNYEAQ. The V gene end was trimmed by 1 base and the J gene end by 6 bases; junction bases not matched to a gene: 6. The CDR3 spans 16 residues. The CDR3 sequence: CASSLDGTSESNEQFF. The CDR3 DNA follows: TGTGCCAGCAGCTTAGACGGGACTAGCGAATCCAATGAGCAGTTCTTC.

CDR3 coding DNA: TGTGCCAGCAGCTTACGGAATGAAAAACTGTTTTTT. Protein sequence: CASSLRNEKLFF. The V gene is TRBV7-9, the J gene TRBJ1-4; no firm D call. The germline V gene encodes CDR1 SEHNR and CDR2 FQNEAQ (reference sequence). This CDR3 region has 12 residues. V shed 2 bases and J shed 5 bases, with 3 bases lying between them.

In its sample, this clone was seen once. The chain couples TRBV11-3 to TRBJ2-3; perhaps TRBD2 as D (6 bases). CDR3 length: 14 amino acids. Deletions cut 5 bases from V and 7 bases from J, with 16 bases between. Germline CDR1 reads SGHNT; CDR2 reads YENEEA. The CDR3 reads CASSPGAGSNTQYF. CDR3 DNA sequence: TGTGCCAGCAGCCCCGGGGCCGGGAGCAATACGCAGTATTTT.

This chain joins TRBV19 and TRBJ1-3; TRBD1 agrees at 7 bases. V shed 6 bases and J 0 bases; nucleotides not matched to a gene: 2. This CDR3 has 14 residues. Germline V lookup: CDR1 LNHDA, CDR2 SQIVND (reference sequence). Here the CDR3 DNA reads TGTGCCAGTAGACAGGGGCCCTCTGGAAACACCATATATTTT. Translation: CASRQGPSGNTIYF. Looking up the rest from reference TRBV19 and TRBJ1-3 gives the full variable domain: DGGITQSPKYLFRKEGQNVTLSCEQNLNHDAMYWYRQDPGQGLRLIYYSQIVNDFQKGDIAEGYSVSREKKESFPLTVTSAQKNPTAFYLCASRQGPSGNTIYFGEGSWLTVV.

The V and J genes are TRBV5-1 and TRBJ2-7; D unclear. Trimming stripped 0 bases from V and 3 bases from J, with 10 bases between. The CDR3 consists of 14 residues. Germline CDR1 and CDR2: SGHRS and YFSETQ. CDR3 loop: CASSLALEVYEQYF. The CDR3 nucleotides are TGCGCCAGCAGCTTGGCCCTAGAGGTCTACGAGCAGTACTTC.

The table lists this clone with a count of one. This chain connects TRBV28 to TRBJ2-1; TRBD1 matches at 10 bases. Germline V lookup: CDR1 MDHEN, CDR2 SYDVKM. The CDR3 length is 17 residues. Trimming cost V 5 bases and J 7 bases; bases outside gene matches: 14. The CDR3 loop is CASSLNRDRGLSNEQFF. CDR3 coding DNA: TGTGCCAGCAGTCTGAACCGGGACAGGGGTTTGAGTAATGAGCAGTTCTTC.

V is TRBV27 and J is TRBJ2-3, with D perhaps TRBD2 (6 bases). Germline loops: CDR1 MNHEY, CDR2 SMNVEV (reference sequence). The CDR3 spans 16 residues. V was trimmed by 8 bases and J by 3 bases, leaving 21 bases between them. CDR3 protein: CASRLTKEGGTDTQYF. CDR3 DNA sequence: TGTGCCAGCCGATTGACCAAGGAGGGAGGAACAGATACGCAGTATTTT.

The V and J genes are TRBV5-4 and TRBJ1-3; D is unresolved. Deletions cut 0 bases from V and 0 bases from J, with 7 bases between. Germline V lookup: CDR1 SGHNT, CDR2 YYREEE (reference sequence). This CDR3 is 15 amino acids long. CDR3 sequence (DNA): TGTGCCAGCAGCTTGGACAACCGCTCTGGAAACACCATATATTTT. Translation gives CASSLDNRSGNTIYF. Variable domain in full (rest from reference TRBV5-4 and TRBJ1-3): ETGVTQSPTHLIKTRGQQVTLRCSSQSGHNTVSWYQQALGQGPQFIFQYYREEENGRGNFPPRFSGLQFPNYSSELNVNALELDDSALYLCASSLDNRSGNTIYFGEGSWLTVV.

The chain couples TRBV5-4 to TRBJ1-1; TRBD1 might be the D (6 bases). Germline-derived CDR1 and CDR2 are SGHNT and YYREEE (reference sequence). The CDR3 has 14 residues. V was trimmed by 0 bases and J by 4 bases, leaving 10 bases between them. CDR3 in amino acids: CASSLDRASTEAFF. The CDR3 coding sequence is TGTGCCAGCAGCTTGGACAGGGCCTCCACTGAAGCTTTCTTT.

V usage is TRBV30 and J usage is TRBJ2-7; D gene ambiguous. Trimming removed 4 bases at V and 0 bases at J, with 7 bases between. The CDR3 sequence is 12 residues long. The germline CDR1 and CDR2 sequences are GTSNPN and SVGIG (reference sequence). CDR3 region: CAWKRSSYEQYF. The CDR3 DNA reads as TGTGCCTGGAAGAGGAGCTCCTACGAGCAGTACTTC.

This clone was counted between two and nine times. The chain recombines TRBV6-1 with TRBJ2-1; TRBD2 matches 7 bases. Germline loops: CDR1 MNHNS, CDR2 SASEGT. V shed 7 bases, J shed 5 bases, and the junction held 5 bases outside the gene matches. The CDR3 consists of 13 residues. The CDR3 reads CASNQLANNEQFF. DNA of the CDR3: TGTGCCAGCAACCAACTAGCGAACAATGAGCAGTTCTTC.

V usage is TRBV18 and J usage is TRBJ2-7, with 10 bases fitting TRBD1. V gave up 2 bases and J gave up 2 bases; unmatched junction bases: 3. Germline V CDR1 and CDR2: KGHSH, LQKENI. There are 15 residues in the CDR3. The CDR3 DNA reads TGTGCCAGCTCACCAAGGGACAGGGGAACCTACGAGCAGTACTTC. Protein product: CASSPRDRGTYEQYF.

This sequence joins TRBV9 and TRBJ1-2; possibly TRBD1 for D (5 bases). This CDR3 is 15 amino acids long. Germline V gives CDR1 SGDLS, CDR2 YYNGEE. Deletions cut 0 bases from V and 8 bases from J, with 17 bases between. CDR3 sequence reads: CASSVAGRGIGGYTF. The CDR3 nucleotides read TGTGCCAGCAGCGTAGCTGGGAGGGGTATAGGAGGCTACACCTTC.

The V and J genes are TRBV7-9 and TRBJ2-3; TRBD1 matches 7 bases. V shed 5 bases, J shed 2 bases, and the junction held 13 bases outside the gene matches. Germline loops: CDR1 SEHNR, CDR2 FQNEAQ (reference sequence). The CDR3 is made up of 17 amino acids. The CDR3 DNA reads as TGTGCCAGCAGCACCGTTCCGTTAGGGGGCCTCACAGATACGCAGTATTTT. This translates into CASSTVPLGGLTDTQYF.

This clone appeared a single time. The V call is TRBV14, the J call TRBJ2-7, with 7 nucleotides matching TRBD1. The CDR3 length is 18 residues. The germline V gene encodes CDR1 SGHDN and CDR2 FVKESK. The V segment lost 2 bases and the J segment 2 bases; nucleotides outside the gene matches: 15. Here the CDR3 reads CASSQYQYGKGAAYEQYF. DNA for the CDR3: TGTGCCAGCAGCCAATATCAGTATGGAAAGGGGGCGGCCTACGAGCAGTACTTC.

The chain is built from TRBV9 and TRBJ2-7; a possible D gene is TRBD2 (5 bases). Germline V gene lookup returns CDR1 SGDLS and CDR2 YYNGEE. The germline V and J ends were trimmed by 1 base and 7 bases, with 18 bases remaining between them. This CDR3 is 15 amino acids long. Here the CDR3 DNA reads TGTGCCAGCAGCGTATCGCCGGGTCCTTCGGGAGAGCAGTACTTC. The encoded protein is CASSVSPGPSGEQYF. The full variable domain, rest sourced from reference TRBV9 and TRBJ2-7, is DSGVTQTPKHLITATGQRVTLRCSPRSGDLSVYWYQQSLDQGLQFLIQYYNGEERAKGNILERFSAQQFPDLHSELNLSSLELGDSALYFCASSVSPGPSGEQYFGPGTRLTVT.